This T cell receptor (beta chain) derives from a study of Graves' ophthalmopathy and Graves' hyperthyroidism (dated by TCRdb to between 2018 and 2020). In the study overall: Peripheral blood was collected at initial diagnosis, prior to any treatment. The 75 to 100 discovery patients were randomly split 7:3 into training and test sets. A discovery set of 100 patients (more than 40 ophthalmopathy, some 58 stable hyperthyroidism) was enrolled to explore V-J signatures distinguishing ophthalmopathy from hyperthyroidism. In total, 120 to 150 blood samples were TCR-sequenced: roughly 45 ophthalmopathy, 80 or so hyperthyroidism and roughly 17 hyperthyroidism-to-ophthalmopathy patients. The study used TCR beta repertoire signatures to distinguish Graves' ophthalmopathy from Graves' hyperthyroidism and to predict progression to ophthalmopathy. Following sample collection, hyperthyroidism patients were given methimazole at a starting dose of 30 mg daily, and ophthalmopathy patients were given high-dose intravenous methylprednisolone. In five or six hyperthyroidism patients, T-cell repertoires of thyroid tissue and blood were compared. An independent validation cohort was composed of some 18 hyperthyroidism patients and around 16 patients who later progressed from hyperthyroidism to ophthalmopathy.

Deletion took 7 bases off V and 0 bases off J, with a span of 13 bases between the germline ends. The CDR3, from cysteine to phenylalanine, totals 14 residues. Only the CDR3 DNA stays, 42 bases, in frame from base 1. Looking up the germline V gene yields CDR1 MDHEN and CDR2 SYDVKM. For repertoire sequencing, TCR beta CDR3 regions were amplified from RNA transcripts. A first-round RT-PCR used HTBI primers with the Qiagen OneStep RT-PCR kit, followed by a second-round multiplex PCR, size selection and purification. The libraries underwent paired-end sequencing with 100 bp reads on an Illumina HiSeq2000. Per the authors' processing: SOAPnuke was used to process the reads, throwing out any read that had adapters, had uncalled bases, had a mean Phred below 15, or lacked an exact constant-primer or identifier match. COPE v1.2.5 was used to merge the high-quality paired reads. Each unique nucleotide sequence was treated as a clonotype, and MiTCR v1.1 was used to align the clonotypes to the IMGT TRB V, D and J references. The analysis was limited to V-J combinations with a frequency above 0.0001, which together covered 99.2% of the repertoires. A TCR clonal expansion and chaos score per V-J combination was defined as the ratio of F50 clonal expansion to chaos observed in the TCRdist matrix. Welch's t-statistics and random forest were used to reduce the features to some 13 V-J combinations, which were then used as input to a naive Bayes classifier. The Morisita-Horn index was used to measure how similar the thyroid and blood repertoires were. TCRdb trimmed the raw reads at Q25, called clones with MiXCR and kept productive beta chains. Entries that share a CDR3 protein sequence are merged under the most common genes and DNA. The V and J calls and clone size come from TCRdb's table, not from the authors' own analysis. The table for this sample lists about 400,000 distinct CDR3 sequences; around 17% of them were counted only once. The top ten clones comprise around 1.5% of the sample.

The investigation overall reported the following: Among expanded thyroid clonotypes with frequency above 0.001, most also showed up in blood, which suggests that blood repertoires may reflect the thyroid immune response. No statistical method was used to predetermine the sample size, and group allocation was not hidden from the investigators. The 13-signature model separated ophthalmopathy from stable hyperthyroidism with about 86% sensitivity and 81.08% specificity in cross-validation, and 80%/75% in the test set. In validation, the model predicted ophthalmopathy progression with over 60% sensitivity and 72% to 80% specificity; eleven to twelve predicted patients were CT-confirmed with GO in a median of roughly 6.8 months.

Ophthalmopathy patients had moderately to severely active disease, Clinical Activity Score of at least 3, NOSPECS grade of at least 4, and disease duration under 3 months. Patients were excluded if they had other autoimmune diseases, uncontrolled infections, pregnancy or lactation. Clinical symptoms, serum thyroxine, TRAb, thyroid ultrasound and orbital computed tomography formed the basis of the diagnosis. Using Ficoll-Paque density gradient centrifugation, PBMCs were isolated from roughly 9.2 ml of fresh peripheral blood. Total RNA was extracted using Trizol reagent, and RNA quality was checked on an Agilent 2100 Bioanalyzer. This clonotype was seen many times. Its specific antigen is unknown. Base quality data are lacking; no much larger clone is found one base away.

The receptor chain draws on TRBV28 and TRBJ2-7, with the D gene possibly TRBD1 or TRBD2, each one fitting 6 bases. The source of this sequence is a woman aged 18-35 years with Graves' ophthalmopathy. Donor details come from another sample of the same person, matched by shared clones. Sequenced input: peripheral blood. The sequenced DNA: TGTGCCAGCACCCGTGGGGGGCTCTCCTACGAGCAGTACTTC. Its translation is CASTRGGLSYEQYF.